Ten or more counts support the clone carrying this TCR beta chain. Its antigen is not identified. Library preparation (for TCRbeta) was performed with unique molecular identifiers. TCRdb fed the PCR reads into MiXCR, producing one record per CDR3 protein. The sample carries tens of thousands of distinct CDR3 sequences, about 10% recorded once. Germline V gene lookup returns CDR1 SGHRS and CDR2 YFSETQ. The CDR3 runs to 14 residues. The V end was cut by 4 bases, the J end by 2 bases, with 12 bases between. The sample is drawn from a study of T-cell reconstitution after alpha-beta-depleted transplantation in children. Notes on the study in general: It was surviving recipient T cells and thymic progenitors that gave some patients high TCRbeta diversity at day 60. At the one-year point after transplant, T-cell counts and TCRbeta diversity were found to come mostly from T cells that had been newly produced. Approximately two months post-transplant, alpha-beta T cells reportedly originated from several hundred expanded graft clones.

The sequencing here drew on PBMCs, mostly from graft donor cells, taken 60 days after TCRalphabeta/CD19-depleted stem cell transplant. The TCR originated in a male patient under 10 years old who had a stem cell transplant for chronic granulomatous disease, so the T cells may come from the graft donor. The chain couples TRBV5-1 to TRBJ1-2, with no clear D. The CDR3 region has the DNA TGCGCCAGCAGCCTCTCCCAGGTCAACTATGGCTACACCTTC. It yields the protein CASSLSQVNYGYTF. The variable domain in full, with the rest retrieved from reference TRBV5-1 and TRBJ1-2, is KAGVTQTPRYLIKTRGQQVTLSCSPISGHRSVSWYQQTPGQGLQFLFEYFSETQRNKGNFPGRFSGRQFSNSRSEMNVSTLELGDSALYLCASSLSQVNYGYTFGSGTRLTVV.